These 22 T cell receptor beta chains share one sample of origin, sequenced in a study of cytomegalovirus exposure and HLA in healthy donors. PCR was performed using 60 Vbeta and 13 Jbeta primers. Libraries were prepared by immunoSEQ multiplex PCR; TCRdb keeps only in-frame clonotypes and omits some of them. The sample includes over 75,000 clones, over 8% seen only once; the top ten take approximately 5.1%. The sequenced material came from PBMCs. The receptors stem from a man between 50 and 59 years old in good health and CMV-seropositive.

The chain has TRBV27 and TRBJ2-1; possibly TRBD1 for D (5 bases). V lost 5 bases and J lost 1, with 12 bases in between. CDR1 and CDR2 from the germline V gene are MNHEY and SMNVEV (reference sequence). The CDR3 totals 15 residues. The CDR3 here is CASSAPGKSYNEQFF. The CDR3 DNA is TGTGCCAGCAGTGCCCCAGGGAAATCCTACAATGAGCAGTTCTTC.

The genes are TRBV28 and TRBJ2-1, with D maybe TRBD2 (6 bases). The CDR3 length is 14 residues. The V end was cut by 6 bases, the J end by 10 bases, with 19 bases between. Germline V gene lookup returns CDR1 MDHEN and CDR2 SYDVKM. The CDR3, as DNA: TGTGCCAGCAGGCCGGGACTCCTCAGGGAAGAGCAGTTCTTC. Residues: CASRPGLLREEQFF. Supplemented by reference TRBV28 and TRBJ2-1, the full variable domain reads DVKVTQSSRYLVKRTGEKVFLECVQDMDHENMFWYRQDPGLGLRLIYFSYDVKMKEKGDIPEGYSVSREKKERFSLILESASTNQTSMYLCASRPGLLREEQFFGPGTRLTVL.

The chain links TRBV2 to TRBJ2-7; D is perhaps TRBD2 (6 bases). Germline V gives CDR1 SNHLY, CDR2 FYNNEI. The CDR3 length is 14 residues. Deletions cut 1 base from V and 3 bases from J, with 10 bases between. DNA for the CDR3: TGTGCCAGCAGTGAAGTGGGGGGTGGCTACGAGCAGTACTTC. Translated, it gives CASSEVGGGYEQYF.

This clone was picked up a small number of times. The chain joins TRBV6-1 to TRBJ2-7, with TRBD2 matching 7 bases. V lost 3 bases to trimming and J lost 3 bases; unmatched junction nucleotides: 2. CDR1 and CDR2 from the germline V gene are MNHNS and SASEGT. The CDR3 spans 13 residues. The CDR3 protein is CASSDSGGYEQYF. CDR3 DNA: TGTGCCAGCAGTGATTCGGGGGGCTACGAGCAGTACTTC.

This clone was seen only a few times. V usage is TRBV7-9 and J usage is TRBJ1-5, with D possibly TRBD1 on 6 matching bases. Germline CDR1 and CDR2: SEHNR and FQNEAQ (reference sequence). Trimming left V 5 bases short and J 6 bases short, with 8 bases between. This CDR3 is built from 12 residues. CDR3 DNA: TGTGCCAGCAGCCAGGGGTTTCAGCCCCAGCATTTT. Its protein is CASSQGFQPQHF.

The chain couples TRBV28 to TRBJ2-5; 8 bases match TRBD1. The CDR3 totals 15 residues. The V gene's germline CDR1 is MDHEN and CDR2 SYDVKM. V lost 6 bases and J lost 1; bases outside the gene matches: 7. The CDR3 loop is CASSGTGSFQETQYF. DNA of the CDR3: TGTGCCAGCAGCGGGACAGGCTCTTTCCAAGAGACCCAGTACTTC.

CDR3 sequence: CASSSRLEADNEQFF. The CDR3 region has the DNA TGTGCCAGCAGCTCCCGACTTGAGGCGGACAATGAGCAGTTCTTC. The V and J genes are TRBV7-9 and TRBJ2-1, with D hard to call. Trimming removed 4 bases at V and 5 bases at J, with 15 bases between. This CDR3 comprises 15 residues. In germline, CDR1 is SEHNR, CDR2 FQNEAQ (reference sequence).

In this sample, this clone turned up a few times. This chain joins TRBV29-1 and TRBJ2-7, with D possibly matching TRBD2 (6 bases). The CDR3 has 14 residues. The germline V and J ends were trimmed by 4 bases and 4 bases, with 17 bases remaining between them. Germline V gene sequence: CDR1 SQVTM, CDR2 ANQGSEA. The CDR3 DNA reads as TGCAGCGTTGGGTATCAGGTTAGCGGTTACGAGCAGTACTTC. Protein product: CSVGYQVSGYEQYF.

This clone appeared a few times. The chain links TRBV5-1 to TRBJ2-5, with a possible D match to TRBD2 (6 bases). Per the germline V gene, CDR1 is SGHRS and CDR2 is YFSETQ. The CDR3 runs 14 residues. Trimming cost V 0 bases and J 2 bases, with 8 bases left between them. This CDR3 is CASSLAGGQETQYF. Here the CDR3 DNA reads TGCGCCAGCAGCTTGGCCGGGGGACAAGAGACCCAGTACTTC. The full variable domain, completed using reference TRBV5-1 and TRBJ2-5, is KAGVTQTPRYLIKTRGQQVTLSCSPISGHRSVSWYQQTPGQGLQFLFEYFSETQRNKGNFPGRFSGRQFSNSRSEMNVSTLELGDSALYLCASSLAGGQETQYFGPGTRLLVL.

The sample holds a few counts of this clone. V and J are TRBV6-5 and TRBJ1-5, with 9 positions matching TRBD1. V lost 6 bases, J lost 4 bases, and 7 bases stayed unmatched. CDR1 and CDR2 (germline): MNHEY, SVGAGI. The CDR3 has 15 amino acids. CDR3 sequence: CASRPGTGSNQPQHF. In DNA, the CDR3 is TGTGCCAGCAGACCCGGGACAGGGTCTAATCAGCCCCAGCATTTT.

In its sample, this clone was seen a few times. CDR3 amino acids: CASSGENLGYTF. The CDR3 bases are TGTGCCAGCAGCGGAGAAAACCTCGGCTACACCTTC. This chain links TRBV7-6 with TRBJ1-2; D gene ambiguous. V was cut by 5 bases and J by 8 bases, with 12 bases left in between. The CDR3 covers 12 residues. Per germline, CDR1 SGHVS and CDR2 FNYEAQ.

This clone was counted between two and nine times. The chain uses TRBV28 and TRBJ2-1, with D possibly being TRBD2 (5 bases). Trimming removed 5 bases from V and 6 bases from J, with 17 bases in between. Germline V lookup: CDR1 MDHEN, CDR2 SYDVKM. CDR3 length: 15 residues. The CDR3 sequence is CASSPPGLATNEQFF. The CDR3 coding sequence is TGTGCCAGCAGTCCCCCTGGGCTAGCAACCAATGAGCAGTTCTTC.

Only a few counts were recorded for this clone. This rearrangement joins TRBV6-6 to TRBJ2-7, with TRBD1 matching over 11 bases. CDR1 and CDR2 (germline): MNHNY, SVGAGI (reference sequence). The CDR3 contains 13 residues. This chain's CDR3 is CELGQGARDEQYF. The CDR3 bases are TGTGAGTTAGGACAGGGGGCTCGCGACGAGCAGTACTTC.

Only a few counts were recorded for this clone. The chain carries TRBV27 and TRBJ1-6; D is undetermined. Germline V gene lookup returns CDR1 MNHEY and CDR2 SMNVEV (reference sequence). V lost 7 bases to trimming and J lost 10 bases, with 17 bases between them. The CDR3 length is 14 residues. CDR3 protein: CASTPRGPGSPLHF. CDR3 nucleotide sequence: TGTGCCAGCACCCCGCGGGGTCCGGGGTCACCCCTCCACTTT.

V gene TRBV14 combines with J gene TRBJ1-6; D unclear. This CDR3 comprises 14 residues. With 6 bases removed from V and 2 bases from J, the gap between germline ends came to 8 bases. CDR1 is SGHDN and CDR2 is FVKESK in the germline V gene. The CDR3 loop reads CASSTGAYNSPLHF. CDR3 in DNA: TGTGCCAGCAGTACCGGGGCCTATAATTCACCCCTCCACTTT.

This clone was detected only a few times. The rearrangement links TRBV4-1 to TRBJ2-1, with 9 nucleotides matching TRBD1. Germline loops: CDR1 MGHRA, CDR2 YSYEKL. V lost 6 bases to trimming and J lost 8 bases; unmatched junction nucleotides: 14. The CDR3 has 16 residues. Written as DNA, the CDR3 is TGCGCCAGCAGTGAGGCGGGGGACAGGGCTTACCATGAGCAGTTCTTC. It yields the protein CASSEAGDRAYHEQFF.

The chain employs TRBV5-1 and TRBJ2-5; D may be TRBD1 (5 bases). V was shortened by 3 bases and J by 5 bases, with 11 bases between the two germline ends. The CDR3 covers 13 residues. In germline, CDR1 is SGHRS, CDR2 YFSETQ. Written as DNA, the CDR3 is TGCGCCAGCAGCTCGGACATCCACGAGACCCAGTACTTC. Protein sequence: CASSSDIHETQYF.

The genes are TRBV18 and TRBJ1-4, with D tentatively TRBD1 (5 bases). CDR1 and CDR2 (germline): KGHSH, LQKENI. Deletions cut 0 bases from V and 7 bases from J, with 9 bases between. The CDR3 totals 14 residues. CDR3 sequence (DNA): TGTGCCAGCTCACCACCGGGGCGGTTTGAAAAACTGTTTTTT. It codes for CASSPPGRFEKLFF.

The rearrangement links TRBV9 to TRBJ1-6; 10 bases are shared with TRBD1. Germline V lookup: CDR1 SGDLS, CDR2 YYNGEE. The V gene end was trimmed by 0 bases and the J gene end by 9 bases; junction bases not matched to a gene: 0. This CDR3 has 14 residues. CDR3 loop: CASSVGDRGSPLHF. CDR3 in DNA: TGTGCCAGCAGCGTAGGGGACAGGGGTTCACCCCTCCACTTT.

This clone was detected only once. V gene TRBV27 combines with J gene TRBJ2-4; 12 bases align to TRBD2. V lost 6 bases, J lost 2 bases, and 5 bases stayed unmatched. Germline CDR1 reads MNHEY; CDR2 reads SMNVEV (reference sequence). CDR3 size: 16 residues. The CDR3 DNA reads as TGTGCCAGCAGGACTAGCGGGAGTGGGTCCAAAAACATTCAGTACTTC. Amino acid sequence: CASRTSGSGSKNIQYF.

DNA of the CDR3: TGTGCCACGCAATCAGGGGCAACTAATGAAAAACTGTTTTTT. This encodes CATQSGATNEKLFF. The chain joins TRBV10-3 to TRBJ1-4; possibly TRBD1 for D (6 bases). Trimming took 10 bases from V and 0 from J, leaving 12 bases between them. CDR1 is ENHRY and CDR2 is SYGVKD in the germline V gene. The CDR3 is 14 amino acids.

The V call is TRBV7-8, the J call TRBJ1-1, with 8 nucleotides matching TRBD1. The germline V gene has CDR1 SGHVS and CDR2 FQNEAQ. The V and J ends lost 4 bases and 4 bases, in that order; junction bases with no gene match: 5. This CDR3 has 14 amino acids. The CDR3: CASSYSTGVTEAFF. In DNA, the CDR3 is TGTGCCAGCAGCTACTCGACAGGGGTCACTGAAGCTTTCTTT.